The 27 T cell receptor beta chains below all came from one sample that was sequenced in a study of blood T cell repertoires in COVID-19. Clones were sequenced by immunoSEQ multiplex PCR, and TCRdb holds only the in-frame ones, with some missing. The table includes 250,000 to 400,000 clones, 90% detected once. Sequencing input: peripheral blood. These receptors all stem from a woman aged 25 to 39 with COVID-19, enrolled during active disease.

The chain combines TRBV28 with TRBJ1-2; maybe TRBD1 (6 bases). Germline V gene sequence: CDR1 MDHEN, CDR2 SYDVKM. V lost 6 bases, J lost 8 bases, and 19 bases lay in between. The CDR3 sequence is 14 residues long. The DNA of the CDR3 is TGTGCCAGCAGATCTGGAGGGGGGGCGCGGGGCTACACCTTC. Amino acids: CASRSGGGARGYTF.

V and J are TRBV28 and TRBJ1-2; D is perhaps TRBD1 (6 bases). Between the trimmed V and J ends, which lost 6 bases and 6 bases, there was a span of 14 bases. The CDR3 has 13 amino acids. The germline V gene has CDR1 MDHEN and CDR2 SYDVKM. For the CDR3, the DNA is TGTGCCAGCAGACCTACAGGGCGGGATGGCTACACCTTC. Amino acids: CASRPTGRDGYTF.

This chain links TRBV19 with TRBJ1-2; 11 bases fit TRBD1. Germline lookup yields CDR1 LNHDA and CDR2 SQIVND (reference sequence). The CDR3 runs 14 residues. The junction had 4 bases not matched to a gene; V was cut back by 6 bases and J by 4 bases. CDR3: CASRDRGQSYGYTF. The CDR3 region has the DNA TGTGCCAGTAGGGACAGGGGGCAGAGCTATGGCTACACCTTC.

As for this clone: The junction and the germline gene differ at one end; a read error may be behind it. V usage is TRBV5-6 and J usage is TRBJ1-2, with D unresolved. The germline CDR1 and CDR2 sequences are SGHDT and YYEEEE. The CDR3 runs to 13 residues. For the CDR3, the DNA is TGTGTCAGCAGCTTGCGTTCTAACTATGGCTACACCTTC. This translates into CVSSLRSNYGYTF.

The chain combines TRBV4-1 with TRBJ2-7, with a tentative D call TRBD1 (6 bases). The germline gives CDR1 MGHRA, CDR2 YSYEKL. There are 13 residues in the CDR3. V lost 4 bases to trimming and J lost 4 bases, with 11 bases between them. The CDR3 sequence: CASSPQGRYEQYF. In DNA form, the CDR3 reads TGCGCCAGCAGCCCACAGGGTCGGTACGAGCAGTACTTC.

This chain uses TRBV20-1 with TRBJ1-2; the D gene is possibly TRBD1 (6 bases). The V end was cut by 3 bases, the J end by 3 bases, with 17 bases between. Germline values: CDR1 DFQATT, CDR2 SNEGSKA (reference sequence). The CDR3 has 15 residues. CDR3 bases: TGCAGTGCTAGTATGGGAACAGGGTTGGACTATGGCTACACCTTC. It codes for CSASMGTGLDYGYTF.

V and J are TRBV14 and TRBJ2-2, with no clear D. The CDR3 runs 15 residues. Per germline, CDR1 SGHDN and CDR2 FVKESK. With 1 base removed from V and 4 bases from J, the gap between germline ends came to 10 bases. CDR3 DNA sequence: TGTGCCAGCAGCCAAGCTTACTCAGGCACCGGGGAGCTGTTTTTT. It is translated as CASSQAYSGTGELFF.

This clone appeared once. The chain combines TRBV30 with TRBJ2-5; 11 bases agree with TRBD1. Germline CDR1 GTSNPN, CDR2 SVGIG (reference sequence). V lost 1 base to trimming and J lost 3 bases; unmatched junction nucleotides: 7. The CDR3 totals 16 residues. CDR3 protein: CAWSASWTGGEETQYF. In DNA, the CDR3 is TGTGCCTGGAGTGCTTCCTGGACAGGGGGCGAAGAGACCCAGTACTTC.

V is TRBV10-3 and J is TRBJ2-7; TRBD2 aligns across 8 bases. Germline lookup yields CDR1 ENHRY and CDR2 SYGVKD. CDR3 length: 16 amino acids. Trimming at V came to 2 bases and at J to 3 bases, leaving 9 bases not matched to a gene. CDR3: CAISEGLAGIFYEQYF. CDR3 coding DNA: TGTGCCATCAGTGAGGGGCTAGCGGGTATATTCTACGAGCAGTACTTC.

V gene TRBV15 combines with J gene TRBJ1-6, with 9 bases matching TRBD1. Per germline, CDR1 LNHNV and CDR2 YYDKDF (reference sequence). The CDR3 extends over 18 amino acids. With 3 bases clipped from V and 2 bases from J, the junction kept 8 bases outside the gene matches. CDR3 amino acids: CATSSTRDRVAYNSPLHF. The CDR3 DNA is TGTGCCACCAGCAGTACCCGGGACAGGGTGGCCTATAATTCACCCCTCCACTTT.

V usage is TRBV25-1 and J usage is TRBJ2-1; D is unclear. The ends were cut back, 4 bases at V and 7 bases at J, with 14 bases in the middle. Germline CDR1 MGHDK, CDR2 SYGVNS. The CDR3 length is 14 residues. The CDR3 spells CASSGIQQRNEQFF. In nucleotides, the CDR3 is TGTGCCAGCAGTGGTATTCAACAGAGAAATGAGCAGTTCTTC. Combining the CDR3 with reference TRBV25-1 and TRBJ2-1 gives the whole variable domain EADIYQTPRYLVIGTGKKITLECSQTMGHDKMYWYQQDPGMELHLIHYSYGVNSTEKGDLSSESTVSRIRTEHFPLTLESARPSHTSQYLCASSGIQQRNEQFFGPGTRLTVL.

The chain joins TRBV9 to TRBJ2-1, with TRBD2 matching 14 bases. The trim removed 3 bases at V and 1 base at J, leaving 9 bases unmatched. The germline CDR1 and CDR2 sequences are SGDLS and YYNGEE. The CDR3 spans 19 residues. The CDR3 DNA reads as TGTGCCAGCAGCGGCAAACAGGGGACTAGCGGGAGTTCCTACAATGAGCAGTTCTTC. Amino acids: CASSGKQGTSGSSYNEQFF. The entire variable domain, with the rest obtained from reference TRBV9 and TRBJ2-1, is as follows: DSGVTQTPKHLITATGQRVTLRCSPRSGDLSVYWYQQSLDQGLQFLIQYYNGEERAKGNILERFSAQQFPDLHSELNLSSLELGDSALYFCASSGKQGTSGSSYNEQFFGPGTRLTVL.

The V and J genes are TRBV4-2 and TRBJ1-2; possible D gene TRBD1, 5 bases. V lost 1 base, J lost 4 bases, and 10 bases lay in between. Looked up from germline, CDR1 is LGHNA and CDR2 is YNFKEQ. The CDR3 length is 14 residues. CDR3 sequence reads: CASSQGGAGYGYTF. In DNA, the CDR3 is TGTGCCAGCAGCCAAGGGGGCGCAGGCTATGGCTACACCTTC.

The rearrangement uses TRBV2 and TRBJ2-7; perhaps TRBD2 as D (5 bases). Trimming removed 1 base at V and 6 bases at J, with 13 bases between. Germline lookup yields CDR1 SNHLY and CDR2 FYNNEI. This CDR3 is 14 amino acids long. The CDR3 spells CASSEVQVRGEQYF. CDR3 nucleotides: TGTGCCAGCAGTGAAGTTCAGGTTCGGGGCGAGCAGTACTTC.

The chain is built from TRBV29-1 and TRBJ1-1; perhaps TRBD1 as D (5 bases). The CDR3 is 15 amino acids. V was trimmed by 3 bases and J by 0 bases, leaving 14 bases between them. Germline CDR1 SQVTM, CDR2 ANQGSEA. CDR3 nucleotides: TGCAGCGTTGAGGGGGGTCAGGATTTGAACACTGAAGCTTTCTTT. This codes for CSVEGGQDLNTEAFF.

The genes are TRBV28 and TRBJ1-4; possible D gene TRBD1, 5 bases. The germline gives CDR1 MDHEN, CDR2 SYDVKM. Trimming removed 2 bases from V and 7 bases from J, with 20 bases in between. This CDR3 has 17 amino acids. CDR3 loop: CASSLTQGGGGSEKLFF. The CDR3 DNA follows: TGTGCCAGCAGTTTAACCCAGGGTGGGGGAGGGAGTGAAAAACTGTTTTTT.

This chain uses TRBV25-1 with TRBJ2-1; the match to TRBD2 covers 7 bases. The CDR3 totals 16 residues. J was trimmed by 4 bases and V by 1 base; bases with no gene match: 7. Germline CDR1 MGHDK, CDR2 SYGVNS. CDR3 residues: CASSELRLAEYNEQFF. DNA for the CDR3: TGTGCCAGCAGTGAATTACGGCTAGCGGAGTACAATGAGCAGTTCTTC.

This chain links TRBV9 with TRBJ2-6; D call uncertain. V was shortened by 0 bases and J by 4 bases, with 8 bases between the two germline ends. Germline V lookup: CDR1 SGDLS, CDR2 YYNGEE. The CDR3 loop spans 15 amino acids. CDR3 protein: CASSVAKMGANVLTF. For the CDR3, the DNA is TGTGCCAGCAGCGTAGCTAAAATGGGGGCCAACGTCCTGACTTTC.

The rearrangement links TRBV11-3 to TRBJ2-1; 7 nucleotides match TRBD2. This CDR3 is 17 amino acids long. The germline gives CDR1 SGHNT, CDR2 YENEEA. The V segment lost 1 base and the J segment 7 bases; nucleotides outside the gene matches: 13. The DNA for the CDR3 is TGTGCCAGCAGCTTAGGGCTAGCGGATGGGACCGGAAATGAGCAGTTCTTC. Protein product: CASSLGLADGTGNEQFF.

This clone was seen once. The chain uses TRBV10-2 and TRBJ1-5; a possible D gene is TRBD1 (5 bases). V lost 2 bases and J 3 bases, leaving 5 bases between the germline ends. The CDR3 spans 13 residues. Germline V gene data show CDR1 as WSHSY and CDR2 as SAAADI. The CDR3 loop reads CASSEGHNQPQHF. Written as DNA, the CDR3 is TGCGCCAGCAGTGAGGGACACAATCAGCCCCAGCATTTT.

The chain employs TRBV9 and TRBJ2-3; TRBD1 aligns across 11 bases. The ends lost 0 bases at V and 3 bases at J; junction bases unmatched: 12. Germline CDR1 SGDLS, CDR2 YYNGEE. CDR3 length equals 19 residues. The CDR3 bases are TGTGCCAGCAGCGTAGGGGACAGGGGGGCGGGAGACGTAACAGATACGCAGTATTTT. Translated, it gives CASSVGDRGAGDVTDTQYF.

This clone was observed once. The chain is built from TRBV25-1 and TRBJ2-3; 14 bases fit TRBD2. Per the germline V gene, CDR1 is MGHDK and CDR2 is SYGVNS. V lost 3 bases, J lost 6 bases, and 2 bases stayed unmatched. This CDR3 has 15 residues. The CDR3 region has the DNA TGTGCCAGCAGTGAGAGACTAGCGGGAGGGGATACGCAGTATTTT. Its translation: CASSERLAGGDTQYF.

This CDR3 is CASSLDRDNEQFF. The CDR3 coding sequence is TGTGCCAGCAGTTTGGACAGGGACAATGAGCAGTTCTTC. The chain carries TRBV12-3 or TRBV12-4 and TRBJ2-1, with 8 bases identical to TRBD1. V was clipped by 3 bases and J by 5 bases; unmatched bases: 0. This CDR3 has 13 amino acids.

In this sample, this clone turned up once. The chain joins TRBV10-1 to TRBJ2-5; TRBD2 matches at 11 bases. V lost 5 bases, J lost 1 base, and 3 bases stayed unmatched. The CDR3 totals 15 residues. The germline V gene has CDR1 WNHNN and CDR2 SYGVQD (reference sequence). The CDR3 DNA is TGCGCCAGCAGTCCAGGACTAGCGGGCCAAGAGACCCAGTACTTC. It codes for CASSPGLAGQETQYF.

The gene calls are TRBV3-1 (or the pseudogene TRBV3-2) and TRBJ2-7; D is perhaps TRBD2 (5 bases). Germline CDR1 LGHDT, CDR2 YNNKEL (reference sequence). V lost 5 bases and J lost 2, with 13 bases in between. The CDR3 has 14 amino acids. In DNA form, the CDR3 reads TGTGCCAGCAGCGGGGAGCGGATACCCTACGAGCAGTACTTC. Encoded protein: CASSGERIPYEQYF.

This chain links TRBV19 with TRBJ1-4; 10 bases fit TRBD1. The J segment lost 8 bases and the V segment lost 3 bases, leaving 9 bases of the junction unmatched. Germline lookup yields CDR1 LNHDA and CDR2 SQIVND (reference sequence). The CDR3 is 16 amino acids. CDR3 in amino acids: CASSIHAGQGPEKLFF. The CDR3 nucleotides read TGTGCCAGTAGTATTCATGCGGGACAGGGGCCAGAAAAACTGTTTTTT.

The chain employs TRBV5-4 and TRBJ2-7, with a weak D call TRBD2 (6 bases). The CDR3 consists of 15 residues. V was trimmed by 7 bases and J by 4 bases, leaving 21 bases between them. The germline gives CDR1 SGHNT, CDR2 YYREEE (reference sequence). The CDR3 loop reads CASAVVSGSQYEQYF. CDR3 sequence (DNA): TGTGCCAGCGCAGTCGTCTCCGGGAGTCAATACGAGCAGTACTTC.